Shown below are 29 T cell receptor beta chains from a single sample sequenced in a study of shared clonotypes between healthy human individuals. The method was immunoSEQ multiplex PCR; TCRdb's version includes in-frame clones alone and lacks a portion of them. This table has a few million clones, about 94% appearing once. Sequencing used naive CD4+ T cells sorted from blood. The subset is: CD45RA+ positively selected. These receptors came from a man younger than 35 in good health.

The rearrangement links TRBV2 to TRBJ2-2; D is unresolved. The V gene's germline CDR1 is SNHLY and CDR2 FYNNEI. V lost 7 bases to trimming and J lost 4 bases, with 13 bases between them. The CDR3 consists of 14 residues. This CDR3 is CASMGNSGTGELFF. The CDR3 DNA follows: TGTGCCAGCATGGGAAATTCGGGCACCGGGGAGCTGTTTTTT.

The chain employs TRBV20-1 and TRBJ2-7; D may be TRBD2 (6 bases). The CDR3 covers 11 residues. V shed 6 bases and J shed 4 bases, with 10 bases lying between them. Germline CDR1 is DFQATT and CDR2 is SNEGSKA (reference sequence). DNA of the CDR3: TGCAGTGCCCTGGACTATTACGAGCAGTACTTC. Translation: CSALDYYEQYF.

The J gene is TRBJ1-4, the V gene TRBV6-1; D might be TRBD1 (6 bases). Trimming took 6 bases from V and 8 from J, leaving 16 bases between them. In germline, CDR1 is MNHNS, CDR2 SASEGT. This CDR3 spans 14 amino acids. CDR3 amino acids: CASRPTGLYEKLFF. CDR3 DNA: TGTGCCAGCAGGCCGACAGGCCTCTACGAAAAACTGTTTTTT.

The chain combines TRBV11-2 with TRBJ2-1; TRBD2 matches at 14 bases. The junction had 1 base not matched to a gene; V was cut back by 5 bases and J by 7 bases. The germline V gene encodes CDR1 SGHAT and CDR2 FQNNGV. The CDR3 extends over 14 amino acids. CDR3 residues: CASSGTSGSNEQFF. CDR3 nucleotide sequence: TGTGCCAGCAGCGGGACTAGCGGGAGTAATGAGCAGTTCTTC.

CDR3 amino acids: CASSQGQNTEAFF. The DNA for the CDR3 is TGTGCCAGCAGCCAGGGACAGAACACTGAAGCTTTCTTT. This chain connects TRBV7-2 to TRBJ1-1, with D tentatively TRBD1 (6 bases). Germline V lookup: CDR1 SGHTA, CDR2 FQGNSA. V shed 5 bases and J shed 1 base, with 8 bases lying between them. The CDR3 covers 13 residues.

The chain recombines TRBV10-1 with TRBJ2-3; TRBD1 matches at 8 bases. This CDR3 comprises 15 residues. Germline lookup yields CDR1 WNHNN and CDR2 SYGVQD (reference sequence). Trimming cost V 6 bases and J 0 bases; bases outside gene matches: 5. Here the CDR3 DNA reads TGCGCCAGCAGGAGGACAGGGCCTAGCACAGATACGCAGTATTTT. It yields the protein CASRRTGPSTDTQYF.

The genes are TRBV20-1 and TRBJ2-1, with D possibly matching TRBD2 (5 bases). This CDR3 region has 11 residues. V lost 6 bases and J 7 bases, leaving 10 bases between the germline ends. Looked up from germline, CDR1 is DFQATT and CDR2 is SNEGSKA (reference sequence). CDR3 nucleotides: TGCAGTGCCCGAGGGCCAAATGAGCAGTTCTTC. Translation gives CSARGPNEQFF.

V usage is TRBV18 and J usage is TRBJ2-3, with 10 nucleotides matching TRBD2. This CDR3 region has 15 residues. V dropped 7 bases and J dropped 3; count of bases not matched to a gene: 7. Germline lookup yields CDR1 KGHSH and CDR2 LQKENI. The DNA for the CDR3 is TGTGCCAGCTACCCCCTAGCGGGGGTTACAGATACGCAGTATTTT. As protein: CASYPLAGVTDTQYF.

This clone was recorded a few times. The DNA for the CDR3 is TGCGCCAGCGGACAGGGTGGTGGCACTGAAGCTTTCTTT. Translating it yields CASGQGGGTEAFF. This chain uses TRBV10-1 with TRBJ1-1; 8 nucleotides match TRBD1. Germline trimming cut 8 bases from V and 4 bases from J; bases unmatched to any gene: 6. Looked up from germline, CDR1 is WNHNN and CDR2 is SYGVQD (reference sequence). The CDR3 has 13 residues.

J is TRBJ2-7 and V is TRBV5-4, with TRBD2 matching 8 bases. The CDR3 has 17 residues. V dropped 1 base and J dropped 0; count of bases not matched to a gene: 9. The germline gives CDR1 SGHNT, CDR2 YYREEE (reference sequence). Here the CDR3 reads CASSLRLAGLPSYEQYF. In nucleotides, the CDR3 is TGTGCCAGCAGCTTGAGGCTAGCGGGTCTGCCCTCCTACGAGCAGTACTTC.

The chain has TRBV27 and TRBJ2-6; D unresolved. Germline-derived CDR1 and CDR2 are MNHEY and SMNVEV (reference sequence). The CDR3 has 16 amino acids. V shed 0 bases and J shed 4 bases, with 10 bases lying between them. CDR3 region: CASSLSPASGANVLTF. In DNA, the CDR3 is TGTGCCAGCAGTTTATCGCCCGCTTCCGGGGCCAACGTCCTGACTTTC.

The chain carries TRBV29-1 and TRBJ2-4; tentatively, D is TRBD2 (5 bases). The CDR3 length is 13 residues. Germline CDR1 reads SQVTM; CDR2 reads ANQGSEA. Trimming shortened V by 3 bases and J by 3 bases, and 9 bases separated the two germline ends. The CDR3 here is CSVDQGSKNIQYF. The CDR3 bases are TGCAGCGTTGATCAAGGGAGCAAAAACATTCAGTACTTC.

The chain has TRBV6-1 and TRBJ1-1; 9 bases agree with TRBD1. V lost 3 bases, J lost 8 bases, and 7 bases stayed unmatched. Germline V gene data show CDR1 as MNHNS and CDR2 as SASEGT. The CDR3 contains 14 residues. For the CDR3, the DNA is TGTGCCAGCAGTGAGCGACAAGGGACAGGGGAAGCTTTCTTT. Protein product: CASSERQGTGEAFF.

The chain has TRBV28 and TRBJ2-1, with 11 bases fitting TRBD2. V was pared by 3 bases and J by 0 bases, with 10 bases of the junction left unmatched. CDR1 is MDHEN and CDR2 is SYDVKM in the germline V gene. This CDR3 has 19 amino acids. The CDR3 DNA follows: TGTGCCAGCAGTTTGGCTCTAGCGGGAGGCTCGAGCTCCTACAATGAGCAGTTCTTC. Translating it yields CASSLALAGGSSSYNEQFF. The entire variable domain, with the rest obtained from reference TRBV28 and TRBJ2-1, is as follows: DVKVTQSSRYLVKRTGEKVFLECVQDMDHENMFWYRQDPGLGLRLIYFSYDVKMKEKGDIPEGYSVSREKKERFSLILESASTNQTSMYLCASSLALAGGSSSYNEQFFGPGTRLTVL.

This clone was recorded only once. This sequence joins TRBV7-2 and TRBJ1-6, with 12 nucleotides matching TRBD1. V was pared by 7 bases and J by 6 bases, with 4 bases of the junction left unmatched. The CDR3 has 15 amino acids. Germline lookup yields CDR1 SGHTA and CDR2 FQGNSA. The CDR3 loop is CASKGQGASNSPLHF. CDR3 nucleotides: TGTGCCAGCAAGGGACAGGGGGCAAGTAATTCACCCCTCCACTTT.

The chain combines TRBV7-2 with TRBJ2-5; the D gene is possibly TRBD2 (5 bases). The CDR3 runs 15 residues. Germline V gene data show CDR1 as SGHTA and CDR2 as FQGNSA. Trimming stripped 0 bases from V and 5 bases from J, with 13 bases between. The CDR3 here is CASSLAGERRETQYF. In DNA, the CDR3 is TGTGCCAGCAGCTTAGCGGGAGAGCGCCGGGAGACCCAGTACTTC.

The rearrangement links TRBV7-2 to TRBJ2-3, with 9 bases identical to TRBD2. CDR3 length: 16 amino acids. Germline assignment: CDR1 SGHTA and CDR2 FQGNSA. The V and J ends lost 1 base and 6 bases, in that order; junction bases with no gene match: 8. CDR3 nucleotides: TGTGCCAGCAGCTTAGAAGGCCTAGCGGGAACGGATACGCAGTATTTT. Translating gives CASSLEGLAGTDTQYF.

A word on this clone: The junction departs from germline at one end; a sequencing error may be responsible. The CDR3 reads CASTPVGGTGKLFF. In DNA form, the CDR3 reads TGTGCCAGCACCCCGGTGGGAGGAACCGGGAAGCTGTTTTTT. V and J are TRBV27 and TRBJ2-2; tentative D call: TRBD2 (6 bases). In germline, CDR1 is MNHEY, CDR2 SMNVEV (reference sequence). This CDR3 comprises 14 residues.

This chain uses TRBV30 with TRBJ2-7; a weak D match, TRBD1 (6 bases). V was trimmed by 3 bases and J by 3 bases, leaving 9 bases between them. The V gene's germline CDR1 is GTSNPN and CDR2 SVGIG (reference sequence). The CDR3 is 12 amino acids. CDR3 nucleotides: TGTGCCTGGAGGCTGGACAGCTACGAGCAGTACTTC. This codes for CAWRLDSYEQYF.

The rearrangement uses TRBV4-1 and TRBJ1-1, with D maybe TRBD1 (5 bases). The V gene lost 0 bases and the J gene lost 8 bases, with 13 bases spanning the gap. This CDR3 is built from 14 residues. CDR1 and CDR2 from the germline V gene are MGHRA and YSYEKL. In DNA, the CDR3 is TGCGCCAGCAGCCAAGATGGACTGGCAGGGGAAGCTTTCTTT. It codes for CASSQDGLAGEAFF.

The chain links TRBV7-8 to TRBJ2-7; D not resolved. There are 12 residues in the CDR3. V was cut by 4 bases and J by 9 bases, with 13 bases left in between. Germline V lookup: CDR1 SGHVS, CDR2 FQNEAQ. CDR3 in amino acids: CASSSDRAWQYF. The CDR3 DNA follows: TGTGCCAGCAGCTCCGACCGGGCCTGGCAGTACTTC.

The chain couples TRBV19 to TRBJ2-2; 11 bases are shared with TRBD2. The germline gives CDR1 LNHDA, CDR2 SQIVND (reference sequence). The CDR3 extends over 17 amino acids. Germline trimming cut 5 bases from V and 2 bases from J; bases unmatched to any gene: 7. The CDR3 nucleotides read TGTGCCAGTAGTCCAACTAGCGGGGGCGTCAACACCGGGGAGCTGTTTTTT. Translation: CASSPTSGGVNTGELFF. Full variable domain (rest looked up from reference TRBV19 and TRBJ2-2): DGGITQSPKYLFRKEGQNVTLSCEQNLNHDAMYWYRQDPGQGLRLIYYSQIVNDFQKGDIAEGYSVSREKKESFPLTVTSAQKNPTAFYLCASSPTSGGVNTGELFFGEGSRLTVL.

Here the CDR3 DNA reads TGTGCCAGCAGCCCCCGACAGGGGAGCTACACCTTC. Translating gives CASSPRQGSYTF. V usage is TRBV9 and J usage is TRBJ1-2; TRBD1 matches at 8 bases. V lost 4 bases to trimming and J lost 9 bases; unmatched junction nucleotides: 5. Germline lookup yields CDR1 SGDLS and CDR2 YYNGEE. The CDR3 is 12 amino acids.

The genes are TRBV7-8 and TRBJ1-2, with 7 bases aligning to TRBD1. Trimming took 5 bases from V and 0 from J; bases not matched to a gene: 6. The CDR3 contains 15 residues. Looked up from germline, CDR1 is SGHVS and CDR2 is FQNEAQ. The CDR3 loop is CASSVGTAANYGYTF. The CDR3 DNA reads TGTGCCAGCAGCGTCGGGACAGCGGCTAACTATGGCTACACCTTC. The whole variable domain, remainder taken from reference TRBV7-8 and TRBJ1-2, is GAGVSQSPRYKVAKRGQDVALRCDPISGHVSLFWYQQALGQGPEFLTYFQNEAQLDKSGLPSDRFFAERPEGSVSTLKIQRTQQEDSAVYLCASSVGTAANYGYTFGSGTRLTVV.

In regard to this clone: The sample contains more than one DNA sequence encoding this CDR3. This chain joins TRBV30 and TRBJ2-4; no clear D. The V gene's germline CDR1 is GTSNPN and CDR2 SVGIG (reference sequence). The CDR3 covers 13 residues. Deletions cut 1 base from V and 1 base from J, with 5 bases between. Here the CDR3 DNA reads TGTGCCTGGAGTGGTGGGGCCAAAAACATTCAGTACTTC. The encoded protein is CAWSGGAKNIQYF.

The V call is TRBV29-1, the J call TRBJ1-6; D ambiguous. V was cut by 5 bases and J by 6 bases, with 11 bases left in between. Germline-derived CDR1 and CDR2 are SQVTM and ANQGSEA. The CDR3 is 13 amino acids. The CDR3 DNA follows: TGCAGCGTTAAGGAGGTCGGTAATTCACCCCTCCACTTT. Its translation: CSVKEVGNSPLHF.

A note on this clone: Other DNA sequences in this specimen translate into the identical CDR3. DNA for the CDR3: TGCGCCAGCAGCCAGGGGACAGGGACCACCTACGAGCAGTACTTC. This translates into CASSQGTGTTYEQYF. The V call is TRBV4-3, the J call TRBJ2-7; 9 bases align to TRBD1. Trimming took 3 bases from V and 2 from J; bases not matched to a gene: 5. Germline CDR1 and CDR2: LGHNA and YSLEER. CDR3 length equals 15 residues.

The chain uses TRBV7-2 and TRBJ1-2; the D gene is possibly TRBD1 (5 bases). Per the germline V gene, CDR1 is SGHTA and CDR2 is FQGNSA. V lost 5 bases, J lost 3 bases, and 19 bases lay in between. The CDR3 covers 16 residues. The chain's CDR3 is CASSPQRGAVDYGYTF. CDR3 nucleotide sequence: TGTGCCAGCAGCCCCCAACGAGGGGCGGTCGACTATGGCTACACCTTC.

The chain employs TRBV29-1 and TRBJ2-1; a possible D gene is TRBD1 (8 bases). V lost 5 bases and J lost 9, with 14 bases in between. Germline V gene lookup returns CDR1 SQVTM and CDR2 ANQGSEA. The CDR3 contains 12 residues. This CDR3 reads CSVQQGGIEQFF. The CDR3, as DNA: TGCAGCGTTCAACAGGGGGGGATTGAGCAGTTCTTC.